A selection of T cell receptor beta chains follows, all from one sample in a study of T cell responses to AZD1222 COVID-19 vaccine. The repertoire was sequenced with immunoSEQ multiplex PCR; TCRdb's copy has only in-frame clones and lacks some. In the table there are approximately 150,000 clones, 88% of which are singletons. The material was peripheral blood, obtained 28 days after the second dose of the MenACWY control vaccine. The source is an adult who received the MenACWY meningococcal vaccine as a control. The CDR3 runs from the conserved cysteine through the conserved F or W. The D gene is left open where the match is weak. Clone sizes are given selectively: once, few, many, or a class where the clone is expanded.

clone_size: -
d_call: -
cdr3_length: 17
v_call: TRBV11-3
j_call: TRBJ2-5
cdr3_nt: TGTGCCAGCAGCTTGGAAGGAGGGATACAGGGAGTTGAGACCCAGTACTTC
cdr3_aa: CASSLEGGIQGVETQYF

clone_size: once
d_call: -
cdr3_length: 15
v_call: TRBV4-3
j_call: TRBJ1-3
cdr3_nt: TGCGCCAGCAGCCTAGACGTACGCTCTGGAAACACCATATATTTT
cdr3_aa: CASSLDVRSGNTIYF

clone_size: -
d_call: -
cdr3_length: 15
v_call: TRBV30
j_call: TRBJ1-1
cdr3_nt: TGTGCCTGCGGGAAGTTTGAAAGCCCGAACACTGAAGCTTTCTTT
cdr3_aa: CACGKFESPNTEAFF

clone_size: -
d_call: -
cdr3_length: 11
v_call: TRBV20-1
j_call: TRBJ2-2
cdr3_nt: TGCAGTGCTGAGGCCTCCGGGGAGCTGTTTTTT
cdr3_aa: CSAEASGELFF

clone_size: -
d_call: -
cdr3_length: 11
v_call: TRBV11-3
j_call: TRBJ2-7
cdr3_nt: TGTGCCAGCAGCGGAACCTACGAGCAGTACTTC
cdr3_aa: CASSGTYEQYF

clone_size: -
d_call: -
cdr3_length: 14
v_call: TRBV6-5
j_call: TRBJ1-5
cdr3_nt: TGTGCCAGCAGTTACGGACAGTACAATCAGCCCCAGCATTTT
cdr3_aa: CASSYGQYNQPQHF

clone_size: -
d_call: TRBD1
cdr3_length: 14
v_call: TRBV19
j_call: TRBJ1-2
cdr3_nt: TGTGCCAGTAGTATAGGCAACAGGGGCTCTGGCTACACCTTC
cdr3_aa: CASSIGNRGSGYTF

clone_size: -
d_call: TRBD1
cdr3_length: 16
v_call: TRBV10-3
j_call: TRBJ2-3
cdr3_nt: TGTGCCATCAGTGAGGAGGGACAGGGACTCCCAGATACGCAGTATTTT
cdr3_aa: CAISEEGQGLPDTQYF

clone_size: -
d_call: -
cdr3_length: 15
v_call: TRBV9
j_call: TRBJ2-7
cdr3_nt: TGTGCCAGCAGCGTAGGGGGAGGAGGTCTCTACGAGCAGTACTTC
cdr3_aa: CASSVGGGGLYEQYF

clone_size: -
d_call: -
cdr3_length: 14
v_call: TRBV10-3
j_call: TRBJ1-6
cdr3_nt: TGTGCCATCAGTGAGCTGATCACGGGTTCACCCCTCCACTTT
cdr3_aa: CAISELITGSPLHF

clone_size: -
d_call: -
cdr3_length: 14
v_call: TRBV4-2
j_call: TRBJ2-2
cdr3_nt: TGTGCCAGCAGCCGGAGAAGAAACACCGGGGAGCTGTTTTTT
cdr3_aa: CASSRRRNTGELFF

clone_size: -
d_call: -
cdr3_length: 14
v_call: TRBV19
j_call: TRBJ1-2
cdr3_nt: TGTGCCAGTAGTATGCGGGCAGCTAGTTATGGCTACACCTTC
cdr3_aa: CASSMRAASYGYTF

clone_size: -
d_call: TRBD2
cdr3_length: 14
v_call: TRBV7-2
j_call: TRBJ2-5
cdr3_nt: TGTGCCAGCAGCACTAGCGGGAGTCGGAAGACCCAGTACTTC
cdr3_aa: CASSTSGSRKTQYF

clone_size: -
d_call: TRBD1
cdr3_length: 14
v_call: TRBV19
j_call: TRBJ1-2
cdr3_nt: TGTGCCAGTAGTGCGACAGGGGGCTCCTATGGCTACACCTTC
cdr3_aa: CASSATGGSYGYTF

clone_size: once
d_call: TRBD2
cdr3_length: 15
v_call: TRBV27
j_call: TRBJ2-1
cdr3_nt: TGTGCCAGCAGCTCCGGGTTAGCGGGCTACAATGAGCAGTTCTTC
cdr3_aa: CASSSGLAGYNEQFF

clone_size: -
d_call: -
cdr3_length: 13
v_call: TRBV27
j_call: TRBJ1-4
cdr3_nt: TGTGCCAGCAGCCGTGACAGGAATGAAAAACTGTTTTTT
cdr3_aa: CASSRDRNEKLFF

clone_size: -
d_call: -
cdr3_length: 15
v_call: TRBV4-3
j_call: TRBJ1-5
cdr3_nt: TGCGCCAGCAGCCAAGAATGGGGGAGCAATCAGCCCCAGCATTTT
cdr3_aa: CASSQEWGSNQPQHF

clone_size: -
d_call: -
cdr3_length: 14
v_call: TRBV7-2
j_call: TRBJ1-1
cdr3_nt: TGTGCCAGCAGCTTATTATCCGGGAACACTGAAGCTTTCTTT
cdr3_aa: CASSLLSGNTEAFF

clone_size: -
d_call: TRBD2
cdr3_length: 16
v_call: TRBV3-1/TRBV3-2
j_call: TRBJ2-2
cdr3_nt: TGTGCCAGCAGCCAAGAACTAGCGGTGAACACCGGGGAGCTGTTTTTT
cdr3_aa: CASSQELAVNTGELFF

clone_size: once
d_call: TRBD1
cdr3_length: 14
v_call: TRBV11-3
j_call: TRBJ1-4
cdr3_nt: TGTGCCAGCAGCTTTGGGACAGGGAATGAAAAACTGTTTTTT
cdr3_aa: CASSFGTGNEKLFF

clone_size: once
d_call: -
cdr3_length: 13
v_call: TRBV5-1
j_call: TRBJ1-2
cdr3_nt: TGCGCCAGCAGCCCACGGGATAACTATGGCTACACCTTC
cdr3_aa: CASSPRDNYGYTF

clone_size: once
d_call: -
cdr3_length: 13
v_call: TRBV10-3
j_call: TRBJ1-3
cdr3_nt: TGTGCCATCAGTGAGATAGGGGTGAACACCATATATTTT
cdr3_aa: CAISEIGVNTIYF

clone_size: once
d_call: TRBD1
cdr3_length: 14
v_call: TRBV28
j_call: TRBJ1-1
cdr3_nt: TGTGCCAGCAGCCCTAGTCGGGACAGGGGAGAAGCTTTCTTT
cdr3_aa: CASSPSRDRGEAFF

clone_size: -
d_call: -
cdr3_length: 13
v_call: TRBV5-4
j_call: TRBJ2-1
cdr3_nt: TGTGCCAGCAGCCCTCCCCAGGGAGGAGAGCAGTTCTTC
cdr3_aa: CASSPPQGGEQFF

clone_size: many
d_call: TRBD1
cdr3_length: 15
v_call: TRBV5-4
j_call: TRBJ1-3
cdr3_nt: TGTGCCAGCAGCCGGGACAGCATCTCTGGAAACACCATATATTTT
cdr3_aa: CASSRDSISGNTIYF

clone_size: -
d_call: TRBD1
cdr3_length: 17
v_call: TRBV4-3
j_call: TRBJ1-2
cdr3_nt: TGCGCCAGCAGCCAATGGCTCACTGGACAGGGGGCTCCTGGCTACACCTTC
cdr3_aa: CASSQWLTGQGAPGYTF

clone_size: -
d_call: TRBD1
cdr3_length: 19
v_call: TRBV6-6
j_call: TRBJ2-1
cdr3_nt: TGTGCCAGCAGTCCTACCGGGACAGGGGGCTCTGGACCCCTCTCGAGGCAGTTCTTC
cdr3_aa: CASSPTGTGGSGPLSRQFF

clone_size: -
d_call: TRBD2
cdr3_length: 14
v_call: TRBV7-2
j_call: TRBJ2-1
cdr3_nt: TGTGCCAGCAGCTCGACTAGCGGGAGTGATGAGCAGTTCTTC
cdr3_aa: CASSSTSGSDEQFF

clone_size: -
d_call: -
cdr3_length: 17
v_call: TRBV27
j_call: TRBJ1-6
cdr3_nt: TGTGCCAGCAGTTTATGGTTTCGGGGGAAATATAATTCACCCCTCCACTTT
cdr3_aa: CASSLWFRGKYNSPLHF

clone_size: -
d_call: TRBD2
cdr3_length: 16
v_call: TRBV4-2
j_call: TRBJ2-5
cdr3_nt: TGTGCCAGCAGCCAAGGTGGCGGGGGGGCGCAAGAGACCCAGTACTTC
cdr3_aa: CASSQGGGGAQETQYF

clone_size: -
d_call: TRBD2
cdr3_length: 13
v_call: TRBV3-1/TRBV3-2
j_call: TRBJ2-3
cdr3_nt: TGTGCCAGTCGGGACTACTCCACAGATACGCAGTATTTT
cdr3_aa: CASRDYSTDTQYF

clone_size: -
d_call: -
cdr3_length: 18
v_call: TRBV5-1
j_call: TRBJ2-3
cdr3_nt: TGCGCCAGCAGCTTGGCTGGGTCTTTTGAGCGGGTGGCGGATACGCAGTATTTT
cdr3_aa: CASSLAGSFERVADTQYF

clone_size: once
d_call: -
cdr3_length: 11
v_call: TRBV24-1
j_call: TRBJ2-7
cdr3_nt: TGTGCCACCAGTGGGGGTTACGAGCAGTACTTC
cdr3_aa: CATSGGYEQYF

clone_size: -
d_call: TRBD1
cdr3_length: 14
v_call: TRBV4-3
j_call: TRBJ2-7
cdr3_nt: TGCGCCAGCAGCCAAGGACAGGGTTATGAAGAGCAGTACTTC
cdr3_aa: CASSQGQGYEEQYF

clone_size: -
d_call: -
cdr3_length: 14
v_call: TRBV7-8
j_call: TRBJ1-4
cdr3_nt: TGTGCCAGCAGCTTGAGAAGGGGGGATGAAAAACTGTTTTTT
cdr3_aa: CASSLRRGDEKLFF

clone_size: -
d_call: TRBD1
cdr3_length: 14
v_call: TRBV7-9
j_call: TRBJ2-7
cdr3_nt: TGTGCCAGCAGCTTAAGGGACAGGGGCGGCGAGCAGTACTTC
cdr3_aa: CASSLRDRGGEQYF

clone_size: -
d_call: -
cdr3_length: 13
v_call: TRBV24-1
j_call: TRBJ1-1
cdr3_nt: TGTGCCACCAGTCGGGACGGGAACACTGAAGCTTTCTTT
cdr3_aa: CATSRDGNTEAFF

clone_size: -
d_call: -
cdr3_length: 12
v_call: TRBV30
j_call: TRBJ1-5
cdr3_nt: TGTGCCTGGAGGGCCCTGGGTCAGCCCCAGCATTTT
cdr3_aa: CAWRALGQPQHF

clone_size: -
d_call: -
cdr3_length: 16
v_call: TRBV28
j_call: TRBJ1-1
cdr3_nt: TGTGCCAGCAGTTTTGAAGAGAAAGGAAGGAACACTGAAGCTTTCTTT
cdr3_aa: CASSFEEKGRNTEAFF

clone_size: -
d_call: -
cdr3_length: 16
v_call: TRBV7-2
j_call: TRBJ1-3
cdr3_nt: TGTGCCAGCAGCTTAACGGGTCGGAGCTCTGGAAACACCATATATTTT
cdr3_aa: CASSLTGRSSGNTIYF

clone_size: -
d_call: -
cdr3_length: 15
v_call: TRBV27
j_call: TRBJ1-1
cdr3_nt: TGTGCCAGCAGTTTCCAGGGGACACAGAACACTGAAGCTTTCTTT
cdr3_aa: CASSFQGTQNTEAFF

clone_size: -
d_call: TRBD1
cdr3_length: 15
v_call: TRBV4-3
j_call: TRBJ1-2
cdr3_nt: TGCGCCAGCAGCCAAGATCACAGGGGACCTTATGGCTACACCTTC
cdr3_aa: CASSQDHRGPYGYTF

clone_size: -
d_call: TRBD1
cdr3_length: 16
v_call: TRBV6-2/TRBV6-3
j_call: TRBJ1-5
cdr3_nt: TGTGCCAGCAGTTACACGGAGGGACAGCTCAATCAGCCCCAGCATTTT
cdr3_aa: CASSYTEGQLNQPQHF

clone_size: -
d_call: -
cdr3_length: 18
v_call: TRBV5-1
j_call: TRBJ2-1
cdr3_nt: TGCGCCAGCAGCCCGGGGACTCCCGGAGTTCAGGGATACAATGAGCAGTTCTTC
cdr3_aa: CASSPGTPGVQGYNEQFF

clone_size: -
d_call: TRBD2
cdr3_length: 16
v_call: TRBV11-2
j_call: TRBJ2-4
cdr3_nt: TGTGCCAGCAGGGACGGGGGGGGAGTAGCCAAAAACATTCAGTACTTC
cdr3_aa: CASRDGGGVAKNIQYF

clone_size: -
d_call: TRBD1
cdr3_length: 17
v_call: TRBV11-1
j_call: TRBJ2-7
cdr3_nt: TGTGCCAGCAGCTTAGCCGTATACCCGGGACAGGGTAACGAGCAGTACTTC
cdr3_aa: CASSLAVYPGQGNEQYF

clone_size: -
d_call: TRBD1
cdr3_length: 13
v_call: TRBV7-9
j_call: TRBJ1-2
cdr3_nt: TGTGCCAGCAGCTTTTCAGGGGGCGAGGGCTACACCTTC
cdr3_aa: CASSFSGGEGYTF

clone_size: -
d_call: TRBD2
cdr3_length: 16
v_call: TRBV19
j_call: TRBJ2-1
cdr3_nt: TGTGCCAGTAGCCAAAGATTTAGCGGGGGGTCGAATGAGCAGTTCTTC
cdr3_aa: CASSQRFSGGSNEQFF

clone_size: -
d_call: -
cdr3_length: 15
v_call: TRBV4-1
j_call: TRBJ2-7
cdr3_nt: TGCGCCAGCAGCCAAGAAGCAGGAGTCTCCTACGAGCAGTACTTC
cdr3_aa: CASSQEAGVSYEQYF

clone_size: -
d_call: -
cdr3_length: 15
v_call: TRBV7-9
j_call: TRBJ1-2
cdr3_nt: TGTGCCAGCAGCTTAGGTCTCGGGGGGATTAATGGCTACACCTTC
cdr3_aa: CASSLGLGGINGYTF

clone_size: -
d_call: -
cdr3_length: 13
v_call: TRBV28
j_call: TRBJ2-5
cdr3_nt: TGTGCCAGCAGTTTGTCACAAGGAGAGACCCAGTACTTC
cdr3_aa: CASSLSQGETQYF

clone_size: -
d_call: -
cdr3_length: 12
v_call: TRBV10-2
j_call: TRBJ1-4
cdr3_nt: TGCGCCAGTGGGGGGGGCCCTGAAAAACTGTTTTTT
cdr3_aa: CASGGGPEKLFF

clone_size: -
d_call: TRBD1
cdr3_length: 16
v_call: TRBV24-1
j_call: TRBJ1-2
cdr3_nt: TGTGCCACCAGTGATTCGGGACAGGCATCGTGGTATGGCTACACCTTC
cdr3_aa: CATSDSGQASWYGYTF

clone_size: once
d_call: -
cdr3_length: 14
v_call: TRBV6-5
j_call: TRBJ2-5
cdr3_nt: TGTGCCAGCAGTTACCAAGGATCCCAAGAGACCCAGTACTTC
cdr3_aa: CASSYQGSQETQYF

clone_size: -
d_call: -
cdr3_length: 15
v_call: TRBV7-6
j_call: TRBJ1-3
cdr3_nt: TGTGCCAGCAGTCCGAGCGGGGGTGGAGGAAACACCATATATTTT
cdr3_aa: CASSPSGGGGNTIYF

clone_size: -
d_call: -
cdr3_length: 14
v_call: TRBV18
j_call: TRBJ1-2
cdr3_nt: TGTGCCAGCTCACCCACGGGCGGGACCGATGGCTACACCTTC
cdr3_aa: CASSPTGGTDGYTF